This TCR beta chain was observed in a study of OX40 agonist ivuxolimab in advanced cancers. General observations from the study: The CD4+ and CD8+ T cells in the blood had expanded clonally by week 6 at 0.1 to 3.0 mg/kg. Low normalized T-cell clonal expansion also characterized some of the nonresponders. Which antigen the expanded peripheral T cells recognized is unknown.

Autoimmune disease history or systemic immunosuppression excluded patients. About this clone itself: What it binds is not known.

Sequenced by immunoSEQ multiplex PCR; TCRdb stores in-frame clones only, minus some. The sample lists 70,000 or so clones, approximately 92% occurring once. The CDR3 has 15 amino acids. Trimming left V 4 bases short and J 0 bases short, with 13 bases between. CDR1 and CDR2 from the germline V gene are SGHTS and YDEGEE. The rearrangement links TRBV5-8 to TRBJ1-2; D ambiguous. This TCR was recovered from an adult with an advanced solid tumor such as melanoma, head and neck, liver or kidney cancer. The material was CD4+ or CD8+ T cells sorted from blood, obtained in a trial of the OX40 agonist ivuxolimab. The CDR3 DNA follows: TGTGCCAGCAGCCCGCCGAGGCCAGCTAACTATGGCTACACCTTC. It yields the protein CASSPPRPANYGYTF. The full variable domain, with the rest looked up from reference TRBV5-8 and TRBJ1-2, is EAGVTQSPTHLIKTRGQQATLRCSPISGHTSVYWYQQALGLGLQFLLWYDEGEERNRGNFPPRFSGRQFPNYSSELNVNALELEDSALYLCASSPPRPANYGYTFGSGTRLTVV.